Below, 14 T cell receptor beta chains from the same sample are listed, as sequenced in a study of graft-versus-host responses after intestinal transplantation. No antigens are known for them. TCRdb keeps only in-frame clones here, not all; method: immunoSEQ multiplex PCR. Among more than 100,000 clones listed, more than 85% were seen once. The source material was unstimulated CD8+ T cells sorted from spleen or lymph node cells, sampled before intestinal transplant. Source of these receptors: a human donor who received an intestinal transplant.

The J gene is TRBJ1-2, the V gene TRBV11-2; 8 bases are shared with TRBD1. The CDR3 has 15 residues. V was pared by 8 bases and J by 6 bases, with 14 bases of the junction left unmatched. CDR1 and CDR2 (germline): SGHAT, FQNNGV. The DNA of the CDR3 is TGTGCCAGCTTCGACCCGGGGACAGGAGATAATGGCTACACCTTC. Amino acids: CASFDPGTGDNGYTF.

V is TRBV5-6 and J is TRBJ1-5; no clear D gene. V was clipped by 2 bases and J by 1 base, with 10 bases between them. Germline CDR1 SGHDT, CDR2 YYEEEE. This CDR3 contains 15 residues. CDR3 in amino acids: CASSFFSGSNQPQHF. For the CDR3, the DNA is TGTGCCAGCAGCTTTTTCTCGGGGAGCAATCAGCCCCAGCATTTT.

This chain connects TRBV2 to TRBJ2-7; a weak D match, TRBD2 (5 bases). This CDR3 has 11 amino acids. CDR1 and CDR2 from the germline V gene are SNHLY and FYNNEI. The V end lost 8 bases, the J end lost 5 bases, and 10 bases lay between the germline ends. The CDR3 region has the DNA TGTGCCAGCTTAGCGCAACACGAGCAGTACTTC. Its protein is CASLAQHEQYF.

The rearrangement uses TRBV18 and TRBJ1-1; 9 bases match TRBD1. This CDR3 region has 20 residues. CDR1 is KGHSH and CDR2 is LQKENI in the germline V gene. The junction had 17 bases not matched to a gene; V was cut back by 3 bases and J by 0 bases. In DNA form, the CDR3 reads TGTGCCAGCTCACCCCCCAAAATCATTAGGACAGGGGCCATGAACACTGAAGCTTTCTTT. Translated: CASSPPKIIRTGAMNTEAFF.

This clone was picked up a small number of times. The chain employs TRBV10-3 and TRBJ1-3; weak D call: TRBD1 (6 bases). CDR1 ENHRY and CDR2 SYGVKD come from the germline V gene. The CDR3 sequence is 14 residues long. V was clipped by 2 bases and J by 4 bases, with 9 bases between them. CDR3 amino acids: CAISEDRLGNTIYF. The CDR3 bases are TGTGCCATCAGTGAGGACAGGCTCGGAAACACCATATATTTT.

This clone was detected once. The chain has TRBV7-9 and TRBJ2-5; 12 bases are a match to TRBD2. Germline V CDR1 and CDR2: SEHNR, FQNEAQ (reference sequence). The CDR3 has 16 amino acids. V shed 3 bases and J 5 bases; nucleotides not matched to a gene: 7. As DNA, the CDR3 is TGTGCCAGCAGCTTGCCCCGACTAGCGGGGGAGGAGACCCAGTACTTC. It specifies CASSLPRLAGEETQYF.

The chain recombines TRBV7-6 with TRBJ2-3, with D perhaps matching TRBD1 (5 bases). Per germline, CDR1 SGHVS and CDR2 FNYEAQ. Trimming pared 2 bases from V and 3 bases from J, leaving 9 bases between. The CDR3 loop spans 14 amino acids. The CDR3 reads CASSLLKGTDTQYF. In DNA form, the CDR3 reads TGTGCCAGCAGCTTATTAAAGGGGACAGATACGCAGTATTTT.

The chain has TRBV9 and TRBJ1-3, with D tentatively TRBD1 (5 bases). Trimming cost V 6 bases and J 0 bases, with 13 bases left between them. The CDR3 contains 15 residues. Germline CDR1 reads SGDLS; CDR2 reads YYNGEE. CDR3 bases: TGTGCCAGCACCGGGGGAAGTTCCTCTGGAAACACCATATATTTT. This codes for CASTGGSSSGNTIYF.

This clone was seen once. The chain links TRBV5-8 to TRBJ2-7, with TRBD1 as a possible D gene (6 bases). CDR3 length: 17 amino acids. Trimming took off 0 bases at V and 6 bases at J, with 22 bases between the two ends. CDR1 is SGHTS, CDR2 YDEGEE, per germline. DNA of the CDR3: TGTGCCAGCAGCTTGGAATACAGGGTAACATCTACGAGCGAGCAGTACTTC. It translates to CASSLEYRVTSTSEQYF.

This chain connects TRBV27 to TRBJ1-1; D not resolved. Trimming took off 4 bases at V and 1 base at J, with 16 bases between the two ends. Germline lookup yields CDR1 MNHEY and CDR2 SMNVEV (reference sequence). This CDR3 is 16 amino acids long. The CDR3 is CASSSSPSGENTEAFF. CDR3 sequence (DNA): TGTGCCAGCAGTTCATCCCCTAGTGGAGAGAACACTGAAGCTTTCTTT.

DNA for the CDR3: TGTGCCAGCAGTCCGTGGACAGGGGGGGAGACCCAGTACTTC. Amino acids: CASSPWTGGETQYF. V is TRBV27 and J is TRBJ2-5; 10 nucleotides match TRBD1. CDR1 is MNHEY, CDR2 SMNVEV, per germline (reference sequence). The junction had 5 bases not matched to a gene; V was cut back by 5 bases and J by 5 bases. The CDR3 sequence is 14 residues long.

This chain uses TRBV7-6 with TRBJ2-5; the D gene could be TRBD1 or TRBD2 (5 bases each). Germline values: CDR1 SGHVS, CDR2 FNYEAQ. Between the trimmed V and J ends, which lost 5 bases and 5 bases, there was a span of 27 bases. The length of the CDR3 is 18 residues. CDR3 nucleotides: TGTGCCAGCAGCAAGGGACGCCCGGTTGCATTAATCGGCGAGACCCAGTACTTC. Translated, it gives CASSKGRPVALIGETQYF.

In its sample, this clone was seen a few times. This chain connects TRBV9 to TRBJ1-2; TRBD1 is a possible D gene (5 bases). The CDR3 length is 12 residues. The V gene's germline CDR1 is SGDLS and CDR2 YYNGEE. Trimming left V 3 bases short and J 4 bases short, with 7 bases between. In DNA, the CDR3 is TGTGCCAGCAGCGCTGACAGCTATGGCTACACCTTC. This translates into CASSADSYGYTF.

The rearrangement links TRBV10-3 to TRBJ1-2; D uncertain. CDR3 length: 15 amino acids. The V gene's germline CDR1 is ENHRY and CDR2 SYGVKD. Trimming pared 4 bases from V and 4 bases from J, leaving 16 bases between. The CDR3 nucleotides read TGTGCCATCAGTGTTGTTATCGGGGTTGCCTATGGCTACACCTTC. This codes for CAISVVIGVAYGYTF.